A single sample is the source of the 26 T cell receptor beta chains below, sequenced in a study of regulatory T cells in long-lasting Graves disease. Building of the TCR beta libraries involved iRepertoire HTBI primers and Arm-PCR of CDR3 regions. TCRdb re-called the multiplex PCR reads with MiXCR, one entry per CDR3 protein. The table has 510,000 or so distinct CDR3 sequences, 12% seen once. As to time point: newly diagnosed GD, antithyroid drugs for less than 3 months. TCR sequences were obtained from RNA taken from PBMCs. These same data were also listed under a study on T cells in Graves' hyperthyroidism and ophthalmopathy.

The sample was peripheral blood mononuclear cells (PBMCs), taken at new diagnosis, from a patient treated with antithyroid drugs. These receptor sequences come from a woman in her 30s with Graves disease.

This clonotype was seen a handful of times. The V call is TRBV6-1, the J call TRBJ2-7; possibly TRBD1 or TRBD2 for D (5 bases each). Deletions cut 8 bases from V and 0 bases from J, with 17 bases between. The germline V gene encodes CDR1 MNHNS and CDR2 SASEGT. CDR3 size: 15 residues. CDR3 nucleotides: TGTGCCAGCCACCTGACGGCAGGGAGCTCCTACGAGCAGTACTTC. Translating gives CASHLTAGSSYEQYF.

The chain recombines TRBV19 with TRBJ2-1; 7 positions match TRBD2. This CDR3 has 19 residues. Germline V gene data show CDR1 as LNHDA and CDR2 as SQIVND (reference sequence). The junction had 23 bases not matched to a gene; V was cut back by 5 bases and J by 7 bases. CDR3 residues: CASSPRRDSLSGNRNEQFF. Here the CDR3 DNA reads TGTGCCAGTAGTCCTCGTCGAGATAGTCTAAGCGGGAATAGGAATGAGCAGTTCTTC.

This clonotype was detected ten times or more. The chain is built from TRBV7-2 and TRBJ2-1, with D possibly TRBD1 on 6 matching bases. Trimming took 8 bases from V and 7 from J, leaving 12 bases between them. The V gene's germline CDR1 is SGHTA and CDR2 FQGNSA. This CDR3 has 12 residues. The CDR3 sequence: CASHRVGNEQFF. Written as DNA, the CDR3 is TGTGCCAGCCACAGGGTTGGAAATGAGCAGTTCTTC.

The V gene is TRBV6-2 or TRBV6-3, the J gene TRBJ2-3, with 7 bases identical to TRBD1. The V and J ends lost 6 bases and 3 bases, in that order; junction bases with no gene match: 12. Germline loops: CDR1 MNHEY, CDR2 SVGEGT. The CDR3 loop spans 16 amino acids. CDR3 coding DNA: TGTGCCAGCAGCGGAAGCCGACAGGGCCGAACAGATACGCAGTATTTT. Translated, it gives CASSGSRQGRTDTQYF.

The genes are TRBV20-1 and TRBJ2-5, with 11 positions matching TRBD2. CDR1 and CDR2 (germline): DFQATT, SNEGSKA (reference sequence). V was pared by 5 bases and J by 2 bases, with 10 bases of the junction left unmatched. The length of the CDR3 is 16 residues. CDR3 region: CSAPNLGTSGQETQYF. The CDR3 DNA is TGCAGTGCTCCTAATTTAGGGACTAGCGGTCAAGAGACCCAGTACTTC.

Ten or more counts support this clonotype. CDR3 residues: CASSSGEVYGYTF. DNA of the CDR3: TGTGCCAGCAGTTCAGGTGAAGTCTATGGCTACACCTTC. The chain couples TRBV6-2 or TRBV6-3 to TRBJ1-2; D unresolved. This CDR3 is 13 amino acids long. The germline gives CDR1 MNHEY, CDR2 SVGEGT. The ends were cut back, 4 bases at V and 4 bases at J, with 10 bases in the middle.

This clonotype appeared a few times. CDR3: CASSLDGTTYEQYF. The CDR3, as DNA: TGTGCCAGCAGCTTAGACGGGACCACCTACGAGCAGTACTTC. The chain is built from TRBV7-2 and TRBJ2-7, with D perhaps TRBD1 or TRBD2 (5 bases each). Germline assignment: CDR1 SGHTA and CDR2 FQGNSA. Trimming pared 1 base from V and 2 bases from J, leaving 9 bases between. The CDR3 contains 14 residues.

In the case of this clonotype: A junction end diverges from the germline sequence, so it may reflect a read error. This chain connects TRBV20-1 to TRBJ1-1, with D possibly being TRBD1 (6 bases). Germline V lookup: CDR1 DFQATT, CDR2 SNEGSKA (reference sequence). This CDR3 region has 14 residues. The CDR3 DNA reads TGCAGTGCTCCTGGGAGGGGGTTTGACACTGAAGCTTGCTTT. This sequence encodes CSAPGRGFDTEACF.

This chain joins TRBV6-5 and TRBJ2-1, with TRBD2 matching over 12 bases. With 2 bases clipped from V and 9 bases from J, the junction kept 11 bases outside the gene matches. CDR3 length: 17 amino acids. Germline CDR1 reads MNHEY; CDR2 reads SVGAGI. The CDR3, as DNA: TGTGCCAGCAGTTACATTCTGACTAGCGGGAGAAATAGTGAGCAGTTCTTC. Its protein product is CASSYILTSGRNSEQFF.

V usage is TRBV3-1 and J usage is TRBJ2-2; D possibly corresponds to TRBD2 (6 bases). Trimming took 4 bases from V and 6 from J, leaving 15 bases between them. This CDR3 has 15 amino acids. The germline V gene has CDR1 LGHDT and CDR2 YNNKEL (reference sequence). The CDR3 sequence is CASSPMGRGPGELFF. As DNA, the CDR3 is TGTGCCAGCAGCCCGATGGGGCGGGGCCCCGGGGAGCTGTTTTTT. The entire variable domain, with the rest obtained from reference TRBV3-1 and TRBJ2-2, is as follows: DTAVSQTPKYLVTQMGNDKSIKCEQNLGHDTMYWYKQDSKKFLKIMFSYNNKELIINETVPNRFSPKSPDKAHLNLHINSLELGDSAVYFCASSPMGRGPGELFFGEGSRLTVL.

The chain links TRBV28 to TRBJ2-3; D may be TRBD1 or TRBD2 (5 bases each). Germline values: CDR1 MDHEN, CDR2 SYDVKM. V was shortened by 9 bases and J by 1 base, with 11 bases between the two germline ends. This CDR3 has 13 amino acids. As DNA, the CDR3 is TGTGCCAGTCAGGGACGGCGCACAGATACGCAGTATTTT. Translating it yields CASQGRRTDTQYF.

This clonotype was picked up a small number of times. The chain links TRBV10-3 to TRBJ2-1; a weak D match, TRBD1 (5 bases). The CDR3 length is 15 residues. Germline CDR1 reads ENHRY; CDR2 reads SYGVKD. The V end was cut by 11 bases, the J end by 0 bases, with 17 bases between. The CDR3 is CAVSRGMSSYNEQFF. The CDR3 nucleotides are TGTGCCGTTTCAAGGGGAATGAGCTCCTACAATGAGCAGTTCTTC.

This clonotype has more than one count but fewer than ten. The genes are TRBV5-1 and TRBJ2-1; TRBD2 agrees at 11 bases. V lost 0 bases, J lost 4 bases, and 3 bases stayed unmatched. The CDR3 has 16 residues. Germline V gene lookup returns CDR1 SGHRS and CDR2 YFSETQ. CDR3 in amino acids: CASSLERLAGYNEQFF. The CDR3, as DNA: TGCGCCAGCAGCTTGGAGCGACTAGCGGGATACAATGAGCAGTTCTTC.

This clonotype came up a few times. The rearrangement uses TRBV5-1 and TRBJ2-1; D is possibly TRBD1 (5 bases). V lost 2 bases and J 6 bases, leaving 12 bases between the germline ends. The V gene's germline CDR1 is SGHRS and CDR2 YFSETQ. The CDR3 loop spans 14 amino acids. The DNA for the CDR3 is TGCGCCAGCAGCTTCACCCAGGGCTCCAATGAGCAGTTCTTC. Translated, it gives CASSFTQGSNEQFF.

This clonotype was seen repeatedly, ten times or more. The chain couples TRBV14 to TRBJ2-3, with D perhaps assigned TRBD1 or TRBD2 (5 bases each). The CDR3 has 13 amino acids. The V end lost 1 base, the J end lost 5 bases, and 7 bases lay between the germline ends. Germline CDR1 is SGHDN and CDR2 is FVKESK. As DNA, the CDR3 is TGTGCCAGCAGCCAAGGGGACGGAGATACGCAGTATTTT. Translating it yields CASSQGDGDTQYF.

The V gene is TRBV7-8, the J gene TRBJ2-3; D gene unclear. The CDR3 covers 15 residues. V lost 4 bases, J lost 0 bases, and 11 bases lay in between. CDR1 and CDR2 (germline): SGHVS, FQNEAQ. The CDR3 DNA follows: TGTGCCAGCAGCTCGCGACGACCTAGCACAGATACGCAGTATTTT. Residues: CASSSRRPSTDTQYF.

Worth noting for this clonotype: A far larger clone is just one base off, so this is likely a read error. The chain couples TRBV11-3 to TRBJ2-1, with 8 nucleotides matching TRBD1. CDR3 length: 14 residues. Per germline, CDR1 SGHNT and CDR2 YENEEA. Trimming removed 5 bases from V and 8 bases from J; junction bases left unmatched: 8. The CDR3 DNA follows: TGTGCCAGCAGCCCAGGACAGGGACCTGATGAGCAGTTCTTC. Its translation is CASSPGQGPDEQFF.

This clonotype was recorded at least ten times. V and J are TRBV10-3 and TRBJ1-1; D is perhaps TRBD1 (5 bases). The CDR3 sequence is 14 residues long. Germline CDR1 is ENHRY and CDR2 is SYGVKD. V lost 0 bases to trimming and J lost 3 bases, with 8 bases between them. The CDR3 loop is CAISESGGDTEAFF. In DNA form, the CDR3 reads TGTGCCATCAGTGAGTCGGGAGGGGACACTGAAGCTTTCTTT.

This clonotype was detected many times. CDR3 loop: CASSDSWTQYF. In DNA, the CDR3 is TGTGCCAGCAGTGATTCATGGACCCAGTACTTC. The rearrangement joins TRBV2 to TRBJ2-5; D is ambiguous. V was cut by 3 bases and J by 7 bases, with 6 bases left in between. The germline V gene has CDR1 SNHLY and CDR2 FYNNEI. The CDR3 loop spans 11 amino acids.

This clonotype showed up many times. V is TRBV6-5 and J is TRBJ1-5; no definite D call. The CDR3 is 15 amino acids. V shed 2 bases and J shed 6 bases, with 14 bases lying between them. Germline V lookup: CDR1 MNHEY, CDR2 SVGAGI. CDR3 sequence reads: CASSYSWGGGQPQHF. The CDR3 DNA sequence: TGTGCCAGCAGTTACAGTTGGGGAGGAGGTCAGCCCCAGCATTTT.

The chain couples TRBV9 to TRBJ2-6; possible D gene TRBD2, 7 bases. CDR3 length: 19 amino acids. The germline V and J ends were trimmed by 5 bases and 3 bases, with 24 bases remaining between them. Per germline, CDR1 SGDLS and CDR2 YYNGEE. The CDR3 DNA sequence: TGTGCCAGCAGGCCTGGGGGGGGCCGAACAGGCGGTGGGGCCAACGTCCTGACTTTC. As protein: CASRPGGGRTGGGANVLTF.

This clonotype was recorded many times. CDR3 protein: CSARVLRDTEAFF. The CDR3 DNA reads TGCAGTGCTAGAGTTCTGAGAGACACTGAAGCTTTCTTT. The rearrangement uses TRBV20-1 and TRBJ1-1; no clear D gene. Germline CDR1 and CDR2: DFQATT and SNEGSKA (reference sequence). V shed 1 base and J shed 3 bases, with 9 bases lying between them. This CDR3 spans 13 amino acids.

This clonotype was seen a few times. J is TRBJ1-3 and V is TRBV2; D not certain. Germline V gene sequence: CDR1 SNHLY, CDR2 FYNNEI. This CDR3 spans 11 amino acids. Trimming pared 8 bases from V and 4 bases from J, leaving 6 bases between. The DNA for the CDR3 is TGTGCCAGCGACGGAGGAAACACCATATATTTT. This codes for CASDGGNTIYF.

This clonotype was counted ten times or more. V gene TRBV20-1 combines with J gene TRBJ2-5, with 9 bases that match TRBD2. J lost 5 bases, V lost 5 bases, and 18 bases had no gene match. This CDR3 spans 17 amino acids. Germline CDR1 and CDR2: DFQATT and SNEGSKA (reference sequence). The CDR3 loop is CSAHQRRREGHQETQYF. CDR3 nucleotides: TGCAGTGCTCACCAAAGGCGGCGGGAGGGCCATCAGGAGACCCAGTACTTC.

This clonotype came up a few times. The V gene is TRBV5-4, the J gene TRBJ1-1, with TRBD1 matching 10 bases. This CDR3 is built from 16 residues. CDR1 SGHNT and CDR2 YYREEE come from the germline V gene (reference sequence). The V segment lost 4 bases and the J segment 6 bases; nucleotides outside the gene matches: 12. CDR3 amino acids: CASSPGLTGGDAEAFF. In nucleotides, the CDR3 is TGTGCCAGCAGCCCCGGGTTGACAGGGGGCGACGCTGAAGCTTTCTTT.

This clonotype showed up just a few times. The genes are TRBV13 and TRBJ2-1; 10 bases fit TRBD2. Germline lookup yields CDR1 PRHDT and CDR2 FYEKMQ (reference sequence). V trimming: 6 bases; J trimming: 5 bases; junction bases outside the gene matches: 10. This CDR3 contains 16 residues. CDR3 DNA sequence: TGTGCCAGCAGTCTGACCGGGACTAGCGCAAACAATGAGCAGTTCTTC. Protein sequence: CASSLTGTSANNEQFF. The full variable domain, completed using reference TRBV13 and TRBJ2-1, is AAGVIQSPRHLIKEKRETATLKCYPIPRHDTVYWYQQGPGQDPQFLISFYEKMQSDKGSIPDRFSAQQFSDYHSELNMSSLELGDSALYFCASSLTGTSANNEQFFGPGTRLTVL.